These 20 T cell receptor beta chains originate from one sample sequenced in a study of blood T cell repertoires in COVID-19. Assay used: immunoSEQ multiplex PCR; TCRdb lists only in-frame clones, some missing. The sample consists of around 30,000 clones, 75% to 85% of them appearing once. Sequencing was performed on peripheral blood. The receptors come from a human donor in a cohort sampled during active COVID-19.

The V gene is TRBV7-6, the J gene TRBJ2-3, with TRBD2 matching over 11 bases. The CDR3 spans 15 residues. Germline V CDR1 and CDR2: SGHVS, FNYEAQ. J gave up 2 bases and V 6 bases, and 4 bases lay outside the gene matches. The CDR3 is CASRLAGGPTDTQYF. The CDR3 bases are TGTGCCAGCAGGCTAGCGGGGGGTCCCACAGATACGCAGTATTTT. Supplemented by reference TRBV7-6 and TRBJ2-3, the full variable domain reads GAGVSQSPRYKVTKRGQDVALRCDPISGHVSLYWYRQALGQGPEFLTYFNYEAQQDKSGLPNDRFSAERPEGSISTLTIQRTEQRDSAMYRCASRLAGGPTDTQYFGPGTRLTVL.

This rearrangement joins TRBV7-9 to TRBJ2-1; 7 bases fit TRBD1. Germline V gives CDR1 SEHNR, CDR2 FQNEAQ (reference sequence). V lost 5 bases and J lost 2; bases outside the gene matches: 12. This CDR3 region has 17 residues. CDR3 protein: CASSPRVTGTAYNEQFF. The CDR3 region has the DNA TGTGCCAGCAGCCCCCGGGTAACCGGGACAGCCTACAATGAGCAGTTCTTC.

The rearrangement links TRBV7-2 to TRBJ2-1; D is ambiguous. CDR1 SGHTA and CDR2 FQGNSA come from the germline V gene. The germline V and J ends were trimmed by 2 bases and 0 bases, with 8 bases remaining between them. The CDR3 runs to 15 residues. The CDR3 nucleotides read TGTGCCAGCAGCTTACAGTCAAGCTCCTACAATGAGCAGTTCTTC. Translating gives CASSLQSSSYNEQFF.

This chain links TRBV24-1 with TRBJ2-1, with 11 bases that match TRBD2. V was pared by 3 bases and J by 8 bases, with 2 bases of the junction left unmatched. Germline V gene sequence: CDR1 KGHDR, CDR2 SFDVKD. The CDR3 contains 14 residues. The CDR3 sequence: CATSDTSGGDEQFF. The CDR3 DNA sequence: TGTGCCACCAGTGATACTAGCGGGGGAGATGAGCAGTTCTTC.

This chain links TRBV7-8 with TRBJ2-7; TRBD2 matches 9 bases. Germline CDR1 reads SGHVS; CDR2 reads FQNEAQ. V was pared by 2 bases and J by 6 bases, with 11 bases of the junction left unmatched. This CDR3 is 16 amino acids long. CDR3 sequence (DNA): TGTGCCAGCAGCTTAAATTCCGCGGGGGGGCCGGGCGAGCAGTACTTC. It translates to CASSLNSAGGPGEQYF.

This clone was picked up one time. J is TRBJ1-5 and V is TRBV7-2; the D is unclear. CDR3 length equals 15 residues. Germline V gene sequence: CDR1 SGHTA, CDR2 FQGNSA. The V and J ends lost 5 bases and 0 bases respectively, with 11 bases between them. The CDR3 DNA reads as TGTGCCAGCAGCCCTGACACGGCTAGCAATCAGCCCCAGCATTTT. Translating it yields CASSPDTASNQPQHF.

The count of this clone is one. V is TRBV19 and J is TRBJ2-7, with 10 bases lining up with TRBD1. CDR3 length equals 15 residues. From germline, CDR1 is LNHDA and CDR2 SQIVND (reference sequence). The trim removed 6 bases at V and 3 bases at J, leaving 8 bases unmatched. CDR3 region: CASSRRDRGGYEQYF. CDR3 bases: TGTGCCAGTAGCAGAAGGGACAGGGGCGGCTACGAGCAGTACTTC.

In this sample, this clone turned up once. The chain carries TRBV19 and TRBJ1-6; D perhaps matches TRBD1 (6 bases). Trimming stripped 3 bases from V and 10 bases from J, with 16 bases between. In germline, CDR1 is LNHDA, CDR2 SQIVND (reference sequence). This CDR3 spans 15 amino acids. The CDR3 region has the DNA TGTGCCAGTAGTATGGGCCACAGGGTAGTATCACCCCTCCACTTT. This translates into CASSMGHRVVSPLHF.

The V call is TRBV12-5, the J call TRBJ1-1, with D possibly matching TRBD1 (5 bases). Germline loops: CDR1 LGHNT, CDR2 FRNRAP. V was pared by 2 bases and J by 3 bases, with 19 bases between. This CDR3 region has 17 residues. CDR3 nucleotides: TGTGCTAGTGGTTTGACCCTACAGTGGGGACTTCACACTGAAGCTTTCTTT. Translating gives CASGLTLQWGLHTEAFF.

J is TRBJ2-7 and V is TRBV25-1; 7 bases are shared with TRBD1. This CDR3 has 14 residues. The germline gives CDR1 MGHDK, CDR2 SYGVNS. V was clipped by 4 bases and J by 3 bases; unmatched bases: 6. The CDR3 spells CASSGRGDSYEQYF. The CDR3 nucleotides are TGTGCCAGCAGTGGGAGAGGGGACAGCTACGAGCAGTACTTC.

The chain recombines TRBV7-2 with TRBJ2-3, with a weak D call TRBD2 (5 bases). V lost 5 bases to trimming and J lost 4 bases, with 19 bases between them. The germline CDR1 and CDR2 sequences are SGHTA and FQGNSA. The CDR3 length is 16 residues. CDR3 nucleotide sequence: TGTGCCAGCAGCAGCCTCGCCCCGGCGGGCCCAGATACGCAGTATTTT. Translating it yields CASSSLAPAGPDTQYF.

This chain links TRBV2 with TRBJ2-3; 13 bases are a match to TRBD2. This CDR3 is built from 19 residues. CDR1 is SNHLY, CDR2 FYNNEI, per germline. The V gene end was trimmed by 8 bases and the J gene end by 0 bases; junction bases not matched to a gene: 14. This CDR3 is CASSRTSGGLPASTDTQYF. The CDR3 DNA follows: TGTGCCAGCTCAAGGACTAGCGGGGGCCTCCCAGCTAGCACAGATACGCAGTATTTT.

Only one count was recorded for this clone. The CDR3 bases are TGTGCCAGCAGTATGGTTAGTTACACTGAAGCTTTCTTT. This sequence encodes CASSMVSYTEAFF. The rearrangement uses TRBV2 and TRBJ1-1; D gene uncertain. The CDR3 length is 13 residues. V was pared by 5 bases and J by 3 bases, with 10 bases between. The germline V gene encodes CDR1 SNHLY and CDR2 FYNNEI.

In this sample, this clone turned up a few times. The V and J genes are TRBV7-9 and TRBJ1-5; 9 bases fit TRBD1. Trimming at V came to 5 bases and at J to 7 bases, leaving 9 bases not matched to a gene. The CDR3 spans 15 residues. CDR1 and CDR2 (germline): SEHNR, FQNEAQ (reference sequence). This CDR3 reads CASSDYRGRSQPQHF. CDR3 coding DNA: TGTGCCAGCAGCGACTACAGGGGGCGAAGCCAGCCCCAGCATTTT.

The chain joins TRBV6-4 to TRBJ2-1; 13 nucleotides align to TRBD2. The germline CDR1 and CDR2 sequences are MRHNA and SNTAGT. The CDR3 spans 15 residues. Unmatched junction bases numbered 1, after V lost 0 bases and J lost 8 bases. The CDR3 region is CASSDSGTSGDEQFF. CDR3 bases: TGTGCCAGCAGTGACTCCGGGACTAGCGGGGATGAGCAGTTCTTC.

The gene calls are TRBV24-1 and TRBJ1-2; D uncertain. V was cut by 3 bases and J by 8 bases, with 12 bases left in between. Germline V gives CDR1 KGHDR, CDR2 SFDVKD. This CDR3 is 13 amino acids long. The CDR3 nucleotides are TGTGCCACCAGTGATCCTCCGGGGTCGGGCTACACCTTC. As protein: CATSDPPGSGYTF.

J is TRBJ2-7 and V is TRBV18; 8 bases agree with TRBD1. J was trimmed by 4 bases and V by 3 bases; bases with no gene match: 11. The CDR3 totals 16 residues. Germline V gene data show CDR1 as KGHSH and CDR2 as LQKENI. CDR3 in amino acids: CASSPEKGTGAYEQYF. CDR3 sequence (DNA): TGTGCCAGCTCACCTGAAAAGGGGACAGGCGCATACGAGCAGTACTTC.

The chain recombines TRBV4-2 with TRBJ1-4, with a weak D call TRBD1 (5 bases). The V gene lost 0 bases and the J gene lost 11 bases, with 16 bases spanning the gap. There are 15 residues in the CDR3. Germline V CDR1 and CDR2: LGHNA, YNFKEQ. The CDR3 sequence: CASSQEYGGEGKLFF. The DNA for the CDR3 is TGTGCCAGCAGCCAAGAATACGGGGGGGAGGGGAAACTGTTTTTT.

The CDR3 DNA reads as TGTGCCAGCAGCCGACAGCTTTCTAACTATGGCTACACCTTC. Residues: CASSRQLSNYGYTF. V is TRBV5-6 and J is TRBJ1-2, with D perhaps matching TRBD1 (5 bases). The ends were cut back, 4 bases at V and 0 bases at J, with 10 bases in the middle. Germline CDR1 SGHDT, CDR2 YYEEEE. The CDR3 has 14 amino acids.

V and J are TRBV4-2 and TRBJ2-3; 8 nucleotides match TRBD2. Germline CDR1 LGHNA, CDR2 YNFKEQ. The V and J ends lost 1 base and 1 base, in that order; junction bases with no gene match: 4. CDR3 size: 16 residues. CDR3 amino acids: CASSQAWRGGTDTQYF. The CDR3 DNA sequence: TGTGCCAGCAGCCAAGCGTGGCGGGGGGGCACAGATACGCAGTATTTT.